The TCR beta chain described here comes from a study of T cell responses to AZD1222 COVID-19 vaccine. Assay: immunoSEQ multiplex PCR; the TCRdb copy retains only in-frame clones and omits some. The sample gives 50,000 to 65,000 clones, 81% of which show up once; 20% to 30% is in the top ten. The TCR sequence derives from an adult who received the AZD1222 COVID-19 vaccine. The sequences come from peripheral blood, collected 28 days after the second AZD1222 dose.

The CDR3: CASSVGTSQADTQYF. As DNA, the CDR3 is TGTGCCAGCAGCGTAGGGACCTCACAGGCGGATACGCAGTATTTT. The chain is built from TRBV9 and TRBJ2-3, with D possibly matching TRBD1 (5 bases). V lost 0 bases and J lost 6, with 14 bases in between. CDR3 length equals 15 residues. Germline V CDR1 and CDR2: SGDLS, YYNGEE. Together with reference TRBV9 and TRBJ2-3, the CDR3 gives the full variable domain: DSGVTQTPKHLITATGQRVTLRCSPRSGDLSVYWYQQSLDQGLQFLIQYYNGEERAKGNILERFSAQQFPDLHSELNLSSLELGDSALYFCASSVGTSQADTQYFGPGTRLTVL.